This is a list of T cell receptor beta chains from one sample in a study of blood T cell repertoires in COVID-19. Generated by immunoSEQ multiplex PCR, the TCRdb table keeps only in-frame clones and is missing some. The sample carries 240,000 or so clones, approximately 88% recorded once. The sequenced sample consisted of peripheral blood. The receptors were gathered from a woman aged 25-40 years with acute or convalescent COVID-19. CDR3s include the opening cysteine and the closing phenylalanine or tryptophan. The D gene is left open where the match is weak. Where a row states a size, it is once, few, many or the class of an expanded clone; other rows omit it.

v_gene: TRBV27; j_gene: TRBJ2-5; abundance: -; d_gene: TRBD2; CDR3nt: TGTGCCAGCAGTAGGACTAGCCTTGAGACCCAGTACTTC; CDR3aa: CASSRTSLETQYF
v_gene: TRBV24-1; j_gene: TRBJ1-1; abundance: -; d_gene: -; CDR3nt: TGTGCCACCAGTGATTTGTGGAGCACTGAAGCTTTCTTT; CDR3aa: CATSDLWSTEAFF
v_gene: TRBV20-1; j_gene: TRBJ2-1; abundance: -; d_gene: -; CDR3nt: TGCAGTGCTCGTGGAGGCTCCTACAATGAGCAGTTCTTC; CDR3aa: CSARGGSYNEQFF
v_gene: TRBV20-1; j_gene: TRBJ2-7; abundance: -; d_gene: TRBD2; CDR3nt: TGCAGTGCTAGTCGGGACTATGCCTACGAGCAGTACTTC; CDR3aa: CSASRDYAYEQYF
v_gene: TRBV5-5; j_gene: TRBJ1-3; abundance: -; d_gene: -; CDR3nt: TGTGCCAGCAGCTTGCAGGGTCAGGCCTCTGGAAACACCATATATTTT; CDR3aa: CASSLQGQASGNTIYF
v_gene: TRBV9; j_gene: TRBJ2-7; abundance: -; d_gene: -; CDR3nt: TGTGCCAGCAGCGTAGCGGGTCCCCAATTCTCCTACGAGCAGTACTTC; CDR3aa: CASSVAGPQFSYEQYF
v_gene: TRBV3-1/TRBV3-2; j_gene: TRBJ2-7; abundance: -; d_gene: TRBD2; CDR3nt: TGTGCCAGCAGCAAGACTAGCGGCTACGAGCAGTACTTC; CDR3aa: CASSKTSGYEQYF
v_gene: TRBV27; j_gene: TRBJ2-1; abundance: few; d_gene: -; CDR3nt: TGTGCCAGCAGTCCAGGAGGGAGCACCCACCAGGACCACCTTCTCAATGAGCAGTTCTTC; CDR3aa: CASSPGGSTHQDHLLNEQFF
v_gene: TRBV5-1; j_gene: TRBJ2-5; abundance: -; d_gene: -; CDR3nt: TGCGCCAGCAGCGGCGGTACAGGACACCAAGAGACCCAGTACTTC; CDR3aa: CASSGGTGHQETQYF
v_gene: TRBV11-3; j_gene: TRBJ1-2; abundance: -; d_gene: TRBD1; CDR3nt: TGTGCCAGCAGCTTAGAGGGAGGACAGGGTTATGGCTACACCTTC; CDR3aa: CASSLEGGQGYGYTF
v_gene: TRBV5-1; j_gene: TRBJ1-4; abundance: -; d_gene: -; CDR3nt: TGCGCCAGCAGCTTGCGGCAGGGGTTAGGAAAACTGTTTTTT; CDR3aa: CASSLRQGLGKLFF
v_gene: TRBV6-2/TRBV6-3; j_gene: TRBJ2-2; abundance: -; d_gene: -; CDR3nt: TGTGCCAGCAGTAGATCAGGGGCAAACGGCGGGGAGCTGTTTTTT; CDR3aa: CASSRSGANGGELFF
v_gene: TRBV7-9; j_gene: TRBJ2-7; abundance: few; d_gene: -; CDR3nt: TGTGCCAGCAGCTTACAACAGGTCGTGGACGAGCAGTACTTC; CDR3aa: CASSLQQVVDEQYF
v_gene: TRBV28; j_gene: TRBJ1-6; abundance: -; d_gene: -; CDR3nt: TGTGCCAGCAGTTTATCGTTCGGGGATAATTCACCCCTCCACTTT; CDR3aa: CASSLSFGDNSPLHF
v_gene: TRBV19; j_gene: TRBJ1-5; abundance: -; d_gene: TRBD1; CDR3nt: TGTGCCAGTAGTCAAGACAGGGGGAATCAGCCCCAGCATTTT; CDR3aa: CASSQDRGNQPQHF
v_gene: TRBV27; j_gene: TRBJ1-1; abundance: -; d_gene: -; CDR3nt: TGTGCCAGCAGTTCGACACCGTCTAACACTGAAGCTTTCTTT; CDR3aa: CASSSTPSNTEAFF
v_gene: TRBV5-4; j_gene: TRBJ2-1; abundance: -; d_gene: -; CDR3nt: TGTGCCAGCAGCTTGGCCAGCGAAGAGCAGTTCTTC; CDR3aa: CASSLASEEQFF
v_gene: TRBV9; j_gene: TRBJ1-1; abundance: -; d_gene: -; CDR3nt: TGTGCCAGCAGCCAACCCGGTGGCACTGAAGCTTTCTTT; CDR3aa: CASSQPGGTEAFF
v_gene: TRBV5-4; j_gene: TRBJ2-5; abundance: -; d_gene: TRBD2; CDR3nt: TGTGCCAGCAGCAGGACTAGCGGGGGACAAGAGACCCAGTACTTC; CDR3aa: CASSRTSGGQETQYF
v_gene: TRBV2; j_gene: TRBJ2-1; abundance: -; d_gene: -; CDR3nt: TGTGCCAGCAGCGAAGCCGGGAATGAGCAGTTCTTC; CDR3aa: CASSEAGNEQFF
v_gene: TRBV5-1; j_gene: TRBJ2-1; abundance: -; d_gene: -; CDR3nt: TGCGCCAGCAGCTTGACGGGACAGGGAAGACTAGCGGTCGACAATGAGCAGTTCTTC; CDR3aa: CASSLTGQGRLAVDNEQFF
v_gene: TRBV5-1; j_gene: TRBJ2-7; abundance: -; d_gene: -; CDR3nt: TGCGCCAGCAGCTCAAAAACAGGGTTTACATCCTACGAGCAGTACTTC; CDR3aa: CASSSKTGFTSYEQYF
v_gene: TRBV6-6; j_gene: TRBJ2-2; abundance: -; d_gene: TRBD2; CDR3nt: TGTGCCAGCAGTTACTCTAGCGGGAGGGCCATCGGGGAGCTGTTTTTT; CDR3aa: CASSYSSGRAIGELFF
v_gene: TRBV6-5; j_gene: TRBJ1-3; abundance: -; d_gene: -; CDR3nt: TGTGCCAGCATCGAGTGGGGAAACACCATATATTTT; CDR3aa: CASIEWGNTIYF
v_gene: TRBV6-5; j_gene: TRBJ2-1; abundance: few; d_gene: TRBD1; CDR3nt: TGTGCCAGCAGAAGGACAGGGGGCGGACACAATGAGCAGTTCTTC; CDR3aa: CASRRTGGGHNEQFF
v_gene: TRBV30; j_gene: TRBJ2-1; abundance: once; d_gene: TRBD2; CDR3nt: TGTGCCTGGAGTCAGGGCGGGGGGTTTCCTGAGCAGTTCTTC; CDR3aa: CAWSQGGGFPEQFF
v_gene: TRBV19; j_gene: TRBJ2-7; abundance: once; d_gene: TRBD2; CDR3nt: TGTGCCAGTAGGAAGAGCGGGGACCCCTACGAGCAGTACTTC; CDR3aa: CASRKSGDPYEQYF
v_gene: TRBV30; j_gene: TRBJ2-4; abundance: once; d_gene: -; CDR3nt: TGTGCCTGGAGTGTACCCGGGTTCGCCAAAAACATTCAGTACTTC; CDR3aa: CAWSVPGFAKNIQYF
v_gene: TRBV11-2; j_gene: TRBJ2-5; abundance: -; d_gene: -; CDR3nt: TGTGCCAGCAGTCCAGGGTATTCAGAGACCCAGTACTTC; CDR3aa: CASSPGYSETQYF
v_gene: TRBV7-9; j_gene: TRBJ2-1; abundance: once; d_gene: -; CDR3nt: TGTGCCAGCGCAATAGCCAGTATGAATGAGCAGTTCTTC; CDR3aa: CASAIASMNEQFF
v_gene: TRBV10-3; j_gene: TRBJ2-3; abundance: -; d_gene: TRBD2; CDR3nt: TGTGCCATCAGTGAGGGTCTAGCGGGAGGCCGCACAGATACGCAGTATTTT; CDR3aa: CAISEGLAGGRTDTQYF
v_gene: TRBV2; j_gene: TRBJ2-3; abundance: once; d_gene: -; CDR3nt: TGTGCCAGCAGTGTTGGGCTGTTACTGGGCACAGATACGCAGTATTTT; CDR3aa: CASSVGLLLGTDTQYF
v_gene: TRBV7-2; j_gene: TRBJ2-1; abundance: once; d_gene: TRBD2; CDR3nt: TGTGCCAGCAGGCCGCCCCGACTAGCGGGAGGGCCCGATGAGCAGTTCTTC; CDR3aa: CASRPPRLAGGPDEQFF
v_gene: TRBV11-2; j_gene: TRBJ2-4; abundance: once; d_gene: TRBD2; CDR3nt: TGTGCCAGCAGCCACCGGGGGGGTTCGACTGGGAACATTCAGTACTTC; CDR3aa: CASSHRGGSTGNIQYF
v_gene: TRBV9; j_gene: TRBJ2-1; abundance: -; d_gene: TRBD2; CDR3nt: TGTGCCAGCAGCGATCCGGGGGGAGACCGCAATGAGCAGTTCTTC; CDR3aa: CASSDPGGDRNEQFF
v_gene: TRBV14; j_gene: TRBJ1-4; abundance: -; d_gene: TRBD1; CDR3nt: TGTGCCAGCAGACTCGGACAGGGAGGTGAAAAACTGTTTTTT; CDR3aa: CASRLGQGGEKLFF
v_gene: TRBV12-5; j_gene: TRBJ1-5; abundance: -; d_gene: TRBD1; CDR3nt: TGTGCTAGTGTTCGACAGGGTTCTAGCAATCAGCCCCAGCATTTT; CDR3aa: CASVRQGSSNQPQHF
v_gene: TRBV4-1; j_gene: TRBJ2-7; abundance: -; d_gene: TRBD2; CDR3nt: TGCGCCAGCAGCCAAGCTAGCGGGAGCGAGCAGTACTTC; CDR3aa: CASSQASGSEQYF
v_gene: TRBV29-1; j_gene: TRBJ2-1; abundance: -; d_gene: TRBD2; CDR3nt: TGCAGCGGGAGGACTAGCGGGAGAGGTGAGCAGTTCTTC; CDR3aa: CSGRTSGRGEQFF
v_gene: TRBV5-4; j_gene: TRBJ2-1; abundance: -; d_gene: TRBD2; CDR3nt: TGTGCCAGCAGCACAGCCAGCGGGAGACCCTACAATGAGCAGTTCTTC; CDR3aa: CASSTASGRPYNEQFF
v_gene: TRBV2; j_gene: TRBJ2-5; abundance: -; d_gene: TRBD1; CDR3nt: TGTGCCAGCAGTGAGTCACAGGGGGCCCAAGAGACCCAGTACTTC; CDR3aa: CASSESQGAQETQYF
v_gene: TRBV5-1; j_gene: TRBJ2-1; abundance: -; d_gene: TRBD2; CDR3nt: TGCGCCAGCAGCTTGGCCCTAGCGGGAGGGCCGGGTGAGCAGTTCTTC; CDR3aa: CASSLALAGGPGEQFF
v_gene: TRBV19; j_gene: TRBJ1-5; abundance: once; d_gene: -; CDR3nt: TGTGCCAGTAGTATCTATTCAGGGGCGGCCCAGCCCCAGCATTTT; CDR3aa: CASSIYSGAAQPQHF
v_gene: TRBV5-1; j_gene: TRBJ1-1; abundance: -; d_gene: TRBD1; CDR3nt: TGCGCCAGCAGCTTGGGGCAGGGGGTGGGCACTGAAGCTTTCTTT; CDR3aa: CASSLGQGVGTEAFF
v_gene: TRBV21-1; j_gene: TRBJ2-3; abundance: -; d_gene: -; CDR3nt: TGTGCCAGCAGCTTACGAGCGGGGCATACAGATACGCAGTATTTT; CDR3aa: CASSLRAGHTDTQYF
v_gene: TRBV20-1; j_gene: TRBJ2-1; abundance: -; d_gene: TRBD1; CDR3nt: TGCAGTGCTGGACAGGTTGGTGAGCAGTTCTTC; CDR3aa: CSAGQVGEQFF
v_gene: TRBV27; j_gene: TRBJ2-3; abundance: -; d_gene: TRBD2; CDR3nt: TGTGCCAGCAGTTTTAGGGGCCTCGGACTAGTGGGCACAGATACGCAGTATTTT; CDR3aa: CASSFRGLGLVGTDTQYF
v_gene: TRBV12-5; j_gene: TRBJ2-1; abundance: once; d_gene: TRBD1; CDR3nt: TGTGCTAGTGGAAGAGGGGACAGTACCAACAATGAGCAGTTCTTC; CDR3aa: CASGRGDSTNNEQFF
v_gene: TRBV5-4; j_gene: TRBJ2-1; abundance: -; d_gene: -; CDR3nt: TGTGCCAGCAGCTTAGGGGGGGGAAAGAGCAATGAGCAGTTCTTC; CDR3aa: CASSLGGGKSNEQFF
v_gene: TRBV9; j_gene: TRBJ2-3; abundance: -; d_gene: TRBD2; CDR3nt: TGTGCCAGCAGCGTAGGACTAGCGGGAGGAGATACGCAGTATTTT; CDR3aa: CASSVGLAGGDTQYF
v_gene: TRBV9; j_gene: TRBJ1-4; abundance: once; d_gene: -; CDR3nt: TGTGCCAGCAGCGAAAGAGCAGCCGGGAATGAAAAACTGTTTTTT; CDR3aa: CASSERAAGNEKLFF
v_gene: TRBV9; j_gene: TRBJ1-1; abundance: -; d_gene: -; CDR3nt: TGTGCCAGCAGCGTTTACGGAGGACTGAACACTGAAGCTTTCTTT; CDR3aa: CASSVYGGLNTEAFF
v_gene: TRBV12-3/TRBV12-4; j_gene: TRBJ2-5; abundance: -; d_gene: -; CDR3nt: TGTGCCAGCAGTGCGGCTGGTGGTGAGACCCAGTACTTC; CDR3aa: CASSAAGGETQYF